This record looks at one T cell receptor (beta chain) sequence and its context. The specificity of this receptor is unknown. No base quality values were provided; no much bigger clone lies one nucleotide off. These data come from a study of T cell responses to AZD1222 COVID-19 vaccine (dated by TCRdb to about 2021). Regarding the complete study: TCR sequencing was performed for over 230 trial participants, of whom about 200 were given two doses of AZD1222 and roughly 25 were given two doses of MenACWY control vaccine. Enrollment into the trials was organized by age into subgroups of 18-55, 56-69 and 70-plus years, and those subgroups contained around 150, 28 and 57 TCR-sequenced participants, respectively. What the research found in general, with its limitations: Reportedly, almost half of the unique spike-specific TCRs recognized epitopes lying outside the regions that are mutated in the B.1.351 and B.1.1.7 variants. After two AZD1222 doses, both the breadth and the depth of spike-specific TCRs were significantly higher than at day 0 and than in MenACWY recipients. In the small 56-69-year group, the increase in depth fell short of significance, most likely because of low power. Vaccine-associated CD4 TCRs spanned the whole spike protein, with dominant responses in regions 160-218 and 743-854. Conclusions about previously exposed vaccinees were limited because only a handful of AZD1222 recipients were SARS-CoV-2 seropositive at baseline. Because no day 14 peak-response samples were available, the repertoires could be characterized only after the peak T cell response. Participants were mostly white British and included more females than males, and it was suggested by the authors that clonal diversity may have been underestimated.

Deletion took 7 bases off V and 10 bases off J, with a span of 15 bases between the germline ends. Reading the germline V gene gives CDR1 SGHRS and CDR2 YFSETQ. The CDR3 runs 12 residues from the cysteine to the phenylalanine. Only CDR3 DNA remains: 36 bases, in frame from the first base. The CDR3 regions of human TCRbeta chains were analyzed by immunosequencing. The paper's data handling went like this. Repertoire TCRs were matched against a reference library of SARS-CoV-2-specific TCRs generated with the MIRA antigen-specificity platform. Breadth meant the fraction of unique TCRs that were SARS-CoV-2-associated, whereas depth meant the fraction of total T cells that were SARS-CoV-2-associated. Using the MIRA data, every spike-specific TCR was mapped to the spike region that the TCR reacted to and assigned to either a CD4 or a CD8 class. Log10-transformed breadth and depth values were compared by one-way ANOVA with Sidak's multiple comparisons tests. TCRdb limited this immuneACCESS table to in-frame rearrangements with V and J called. A share of clones is missing; checked studies link under half to unresolved V genes, and the rest is unexplained. V, J and clone size are those of that table, while D and trimming were read from the DNA. In this sample the table shows roughly 80,000 clones, approximately 90% of which occur a single time. Together, the top ten hold about 5% of the sample.

This specimen's time point label, interpreted: about 28 days (+/-7) after the second vaccine dose. AZD1222 recipients given second doses at about 4 weeks or at about 12 weeks were pooled, since spike-specific TCR depth and breadth were not found to differ between the two schedules. Vaccinee samples were obtained from the UK trials COV001 and COV002, which included a single-blind randomized controlled phase 2/3 trial of AZD1222 (ChAdOx1 nCoV-19) in healthy adults. Trial participant PBMC samples were collected at day 0 and day 28 after the second dose for TCRbeta chain sequencing. The sequence is built from TRBV5-1 and TRBJ2-1; a tentative D call is TRBD2 (5 bases match). The sequence derives from an adult who received the AZD1222 COVID-19 vaccine. This specimen was peripheral blood, taken 28 days after the second AZD1222 dose. In nucleotides, the sequence is TGCGCCAGCGGCACGGGAATAGGGGAGCAGTTCTTC. It is translated as CASGTGIGEQFF.